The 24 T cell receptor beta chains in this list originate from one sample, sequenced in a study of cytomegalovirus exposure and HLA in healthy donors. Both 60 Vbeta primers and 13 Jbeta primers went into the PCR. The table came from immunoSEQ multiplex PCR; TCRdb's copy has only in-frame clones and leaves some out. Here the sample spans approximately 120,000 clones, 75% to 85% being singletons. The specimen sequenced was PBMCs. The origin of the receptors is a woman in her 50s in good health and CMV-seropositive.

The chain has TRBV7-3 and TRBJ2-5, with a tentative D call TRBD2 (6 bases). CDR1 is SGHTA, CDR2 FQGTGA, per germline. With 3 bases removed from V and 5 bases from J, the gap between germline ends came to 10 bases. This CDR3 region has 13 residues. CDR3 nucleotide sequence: TGTGCCAGCAGCTTCAGCGCGGGGGAGACCCAGTACTTC. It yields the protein CASSFSAGETQYF.

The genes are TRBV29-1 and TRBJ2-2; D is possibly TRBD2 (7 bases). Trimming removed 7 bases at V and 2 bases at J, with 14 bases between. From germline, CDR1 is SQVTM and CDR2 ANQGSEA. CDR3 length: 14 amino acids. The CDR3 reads CSARGGGNTGELFF. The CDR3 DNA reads TGCAGCGCCCGAGGCGGGGGCAACACCGGGGAGCTGTTTTTT.

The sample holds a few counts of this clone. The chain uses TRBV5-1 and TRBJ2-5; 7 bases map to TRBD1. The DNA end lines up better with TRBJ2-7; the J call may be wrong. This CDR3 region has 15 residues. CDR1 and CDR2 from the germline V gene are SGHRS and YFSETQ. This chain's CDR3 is CASSPESTGINEQYF. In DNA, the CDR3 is TGCGCCAGCAGTCCAGAGTCGACAGGGATTAACGAGCAGTACTTC.

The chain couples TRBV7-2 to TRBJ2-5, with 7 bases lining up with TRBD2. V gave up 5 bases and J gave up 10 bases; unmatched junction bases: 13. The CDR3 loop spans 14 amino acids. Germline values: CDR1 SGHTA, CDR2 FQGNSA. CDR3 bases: TGTGCCAGCAGCGCAGCCGGACTAGTAGGACGCCAGTACTTC. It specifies CASSAAGLVGRQYF.

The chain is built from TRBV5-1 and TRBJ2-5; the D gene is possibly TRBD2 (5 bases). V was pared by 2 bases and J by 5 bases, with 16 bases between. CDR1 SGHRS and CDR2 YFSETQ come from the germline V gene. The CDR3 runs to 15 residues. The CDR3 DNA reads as TGCGCCAGCAGCTTCCTCGGTCCCTCGGGGGAGACCCAGTACTTC. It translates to CASSFLGPSGETQYF.

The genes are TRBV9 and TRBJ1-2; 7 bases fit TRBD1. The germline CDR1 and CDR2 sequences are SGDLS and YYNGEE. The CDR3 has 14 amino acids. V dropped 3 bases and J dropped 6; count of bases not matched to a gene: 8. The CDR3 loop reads CASSAKRGLDGYTF. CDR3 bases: TGTGCCAGCAGCGCGAAAAGGGGGCTGGATGGCTACACCTTC. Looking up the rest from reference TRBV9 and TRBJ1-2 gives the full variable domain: DSGVTQTPKHLITATGQRVTLRCSPRSGDLSVYWYQQSLDQGLQFLIQYYNGEERAKGNILERFSAQQFPDLHSELNLSSLELGDSALYFCASSAKRGLDGYTFGSGTRLTVV.

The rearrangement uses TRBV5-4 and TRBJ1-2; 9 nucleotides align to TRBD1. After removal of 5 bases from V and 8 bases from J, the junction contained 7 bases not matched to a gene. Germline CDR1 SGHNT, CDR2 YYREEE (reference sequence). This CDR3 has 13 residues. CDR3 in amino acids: CASSLDRGEGYTF. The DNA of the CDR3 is TGTGCCAGCAGTCTGGACAGGGGTGAAGGCTACACCTTC.

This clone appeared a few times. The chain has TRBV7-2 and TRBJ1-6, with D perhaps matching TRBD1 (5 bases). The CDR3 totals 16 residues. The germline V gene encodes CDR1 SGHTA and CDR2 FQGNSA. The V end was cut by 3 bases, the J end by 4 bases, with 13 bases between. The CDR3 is CASSFPHGGYNSPLHF. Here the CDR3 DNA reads TGTGCCAGCAGCTTCCCACACGGGGGATATAATTCACCCCTCCACTTT.

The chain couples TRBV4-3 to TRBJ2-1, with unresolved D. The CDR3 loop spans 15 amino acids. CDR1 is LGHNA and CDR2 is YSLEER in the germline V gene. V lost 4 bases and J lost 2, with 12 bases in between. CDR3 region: CASSPLRLAYNEQFF. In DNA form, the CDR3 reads TGCGCCAGCAGCCCCCTGCGGCTGGCCTACAATGAGCAGTTCTTC.

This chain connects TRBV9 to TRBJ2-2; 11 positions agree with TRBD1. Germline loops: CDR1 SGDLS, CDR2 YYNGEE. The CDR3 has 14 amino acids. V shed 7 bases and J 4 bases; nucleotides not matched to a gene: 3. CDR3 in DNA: TGTGCCAGCCGGGGGACAGGGGGCACCGGGGAGCTGTTTTTT. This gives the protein CASRGTGGTGELFF.

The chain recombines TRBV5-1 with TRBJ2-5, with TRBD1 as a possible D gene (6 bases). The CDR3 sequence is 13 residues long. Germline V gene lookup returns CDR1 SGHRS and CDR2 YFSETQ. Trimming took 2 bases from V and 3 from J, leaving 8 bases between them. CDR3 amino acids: CASSLPGEETQYF. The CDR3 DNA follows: TGCGCCAGCAGCTTACCAGGGGAAGAGACCCAGTACTTC.

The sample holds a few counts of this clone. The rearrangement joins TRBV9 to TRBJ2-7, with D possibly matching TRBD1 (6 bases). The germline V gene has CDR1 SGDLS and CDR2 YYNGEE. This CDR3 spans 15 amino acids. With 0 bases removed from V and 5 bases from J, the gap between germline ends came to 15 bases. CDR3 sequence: CASSVGGQGSHEQYF. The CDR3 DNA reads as TGTGCCAGCAGCGTAGGGGGGCAGGGTTCCCACGAGCAGTACTTC.

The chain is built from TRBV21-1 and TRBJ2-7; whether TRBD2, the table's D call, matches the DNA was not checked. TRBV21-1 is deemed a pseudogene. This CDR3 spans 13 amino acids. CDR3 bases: TGTGCCCCCAGTCGCTGGCGGTCCTACGAGCAGTACTTC. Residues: CAPSRWRSYEQYF.

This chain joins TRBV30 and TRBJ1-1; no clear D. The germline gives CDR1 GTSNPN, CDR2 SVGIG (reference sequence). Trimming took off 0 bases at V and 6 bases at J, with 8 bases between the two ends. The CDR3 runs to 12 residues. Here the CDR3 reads CAWSVRRPEAFF. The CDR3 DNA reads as TGTGCCTGGAGTGTACGGCGGCCTGAAGCTTTCTTT.

In DNA, the CDR3 is TGTGCCAGCAGCTTGATGACAGGGGAGGAGACCCAGTACTTC. This codes for CASSLMTGEETQYF. This chain joins TRBV5-4 and TRBJ2-5; 8 positions match TRBD1. J was trimmed by 5 bases and V by 1 base; bases with no gene match: 4. The CDR3 consists of 14 residues. Germline CDR1 is SGHNT and CDR2 is YYREEE (reference sequence).

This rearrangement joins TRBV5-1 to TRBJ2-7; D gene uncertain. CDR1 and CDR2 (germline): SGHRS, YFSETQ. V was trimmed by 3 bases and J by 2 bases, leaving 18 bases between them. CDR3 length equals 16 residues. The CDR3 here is CASSWPPQVATYEQYF. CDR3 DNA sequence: TGCGCCAGCAGCTGGCCCCCGCAGGTTGCTACCTACGAGCAGTACTTC.

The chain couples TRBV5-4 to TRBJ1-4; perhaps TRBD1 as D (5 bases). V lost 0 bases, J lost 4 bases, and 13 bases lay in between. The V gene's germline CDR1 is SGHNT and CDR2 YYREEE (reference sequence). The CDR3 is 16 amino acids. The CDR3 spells CASSLGGGPVNEKLFF. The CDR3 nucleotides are TGTGCCAGCAGCTTGGGGGGGGGTCCGGTTAATGAAAAACTGTTTTTT. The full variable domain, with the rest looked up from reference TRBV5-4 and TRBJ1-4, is ETGVTQSPTHLIKTRGQQVTLRCSSQSGHNTVSWYQQALGQGPQFIFQYYREEENGRGNFPPRFSGLQFPNYSSELNVNALELDDSALYLCASSLGGGPVNEKLFFGSGTQLSVL.

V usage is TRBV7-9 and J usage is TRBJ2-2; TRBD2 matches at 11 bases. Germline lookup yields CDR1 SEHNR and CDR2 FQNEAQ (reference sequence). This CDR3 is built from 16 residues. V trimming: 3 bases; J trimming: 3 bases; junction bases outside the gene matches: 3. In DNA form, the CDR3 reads TGTGCCAGCAGCTTCGGGACTAGCGGACACACCGGGGAGCTGTTTTTT. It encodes CASSFGTSGHTGELFF.

The chain's CDR3 is CASSPQGAKTEAFF. CDR3 in DNA: TGTGCCAGCAGCCCCCAGGGGGCGAAAACTGAAGCTTTCTTT. The genes are TRBV9 and TRBJ1-1; TRBD1 matches 8 bases. The length of the CDR3 is 14 residues. V lost 4 bases, J lost 5 bases, and 7 bases stayed unmatched. The germline CDR1 and CDR2 sequences are SGDLS and YYNGEE.

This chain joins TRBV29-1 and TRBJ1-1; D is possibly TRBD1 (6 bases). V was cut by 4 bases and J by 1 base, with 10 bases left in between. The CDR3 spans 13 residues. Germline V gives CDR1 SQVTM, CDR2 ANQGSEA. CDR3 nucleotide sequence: TGCAGCGTTGTCCAAGGGGGGAACACTGAAGCTTTCTTT. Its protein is CSVVQGGNTEAFF.

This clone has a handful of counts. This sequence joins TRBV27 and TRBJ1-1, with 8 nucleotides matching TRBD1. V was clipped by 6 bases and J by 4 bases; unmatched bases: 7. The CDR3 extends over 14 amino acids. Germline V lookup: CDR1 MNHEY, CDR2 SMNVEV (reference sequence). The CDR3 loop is CASSLGQGPTEAFF. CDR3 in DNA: TGTGCCAGCAGCCTAGGACAGGGTCCCACTGAAGCTTTCTTT.

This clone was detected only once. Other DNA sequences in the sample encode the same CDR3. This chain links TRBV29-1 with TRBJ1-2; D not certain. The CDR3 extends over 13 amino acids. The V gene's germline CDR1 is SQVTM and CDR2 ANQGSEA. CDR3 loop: CSVLDLEGYGYTF. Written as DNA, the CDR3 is TGCAGTGTGCTGGACCTAGAGGGCTATGGCTACACCTTC.

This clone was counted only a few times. The CDR3 here is CASSAGGYTGELFF. Written as DNA, the CDR3 is TGTGCCAGCAGTGCGGGAGGATACACCGGGGAGCTGTTTTTT. The J gene is TRBJ2-2, the V gene TRBV2; TRBD2 matches at 7 bases. Germline lookup yields CDR1 SNHLY and CDR2 FYNNEI. Trimming removed 4 bases from V and 3 bases from J; junction bases left unmatched: 2. The CDR3 has 14 amino acids.

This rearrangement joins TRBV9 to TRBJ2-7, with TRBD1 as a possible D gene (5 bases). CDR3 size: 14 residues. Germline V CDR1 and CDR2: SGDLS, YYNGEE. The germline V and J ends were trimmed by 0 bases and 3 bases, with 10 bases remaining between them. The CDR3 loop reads CASSVAQENYEQYF. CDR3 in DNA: TGTGCCAGCAGCGTAGCACAGGAGAACTACGAGCAGTACTTC.